These 23 T cell receptor beta chains were all obtained from the same sample, sequenced in a study of identical twins. TCRdb redid the calling of the 5' RACE reads with MiXCR, one entry per CDR3 protein. The sample includes under 900,000 distinct CDR3 sequences, approximately 18% seen only once; the top ten take over 10%. These data were likewise used in another study, on T cells expressing NK-cell markers.

The sequencing input was PBMCs. Source of these receptors: a woman between 18 and 30 years old in good health.

The chain recombines TRBV27 with TRBJ2-2; 9 nucleotides line up with TRBD2. The V segment lost 5 bases and the J segment 1 base; nucleotides outside the gene matches: 5. Germline CDR1 reads MNHEY; CDR2 reads SMNVEV (reference sequence). This CDR3 contains 16 residues. CDR3 in amino acids: CASSRLAEMNTGELFF. As DNA, the CDR3 is TGTGCCAGCAGTCGACTAGCGGAGATGAACACCGGGGAGCTGTTTTTT.

The rearrangement links TRBV28 to TRBJ2-3, with D perhaps TRBD1 (5 bases). V gave up 3 bases and J gave up 2 bases, with 12 bases separating them. This CDR3 has 15 amino acids. CDR1 and CDR2 from the germline V gene are MDHEN and SYDVKM. The CDR3: CASSFWYRFTDTQYF. The CDR3 region has the DNA TGTGCCAGCAGTTTTTGGTACAGGTTCACAGATACGCAGTATTTT. The full variable domain, rest sourced from reference TRBV28 and TRBJ2-3, is DVKVTQSSRYLVKRTGEKVFLECVQDMDHENMFWYRQDPGLGLRLIYFSYDVKMKEKGDIPEGYSVSREKKERFSLILESASTNQTSMYLCASSFWYRFTDTQYFGPGTRLTVL.

The genes are TRBV5-1 and TRBJ1-6; 7 bases are a match to TRBD1. The CDR3 sequence is 15 residues long. The germline CDR1 and CDR2 sequences are SGHRS and YFSETQ. The junction had 10 bases not matched to a gene; V was cut back by 4 bases and J by 9 bases. The DNA of the CDR3 is TGCGCCAGCAGCGGAGACAGGGTATGGGGTTCACCCCTCCACTTT. It codes for CASSGDRVWGSPLHF.

The rearrangement uses TRBV12-3 or TRBV12-4 and TRBJ2-1; TRBD2 might be the D (7 bases). The germline V and J ends were trimmed by 1 base and 5 bases, with 15 bases remaining between them. CDR3 length: 16 amino acids. CDR3 sequence (DNA): TGTGCCAGCAGTTTAGGGGAAGCGGGGACAAACAATGAGCAGTTCTTC. Translated: CASSLGEAGTNNEQFF.

The chain carries TRBV30 and TRBJ2-5; D is ambiguous. Germline V CDR1 and CDR2: GTSNPN, SVGIG (reference sequence). The CDR3 runs 13 residues. V was cut by 0 bases and J by 1 base, with 6 bases left in between. This chain's CDR3 is CAWSVGSQETQYF. DNA of the CDR3: TGTGCCTGGAGTGTAGGTAGCCAAGAGACCCAGTACTTC.

The sample holds a few counts of this clonotype. The CDR3 region is CASSATGGNQPQHF. CDR3 in DNA: TGTGCCAGCAGTGCGACAGGGGGCAATCAGCCCCAGCATTTT. The rearrangement uses TRBV12-3 or TRBV12-4 and TRBJ1-5; 8 nucleotides match TRBD1. Trimming took 5 bases from V and 2 from J; bases not matched to a gene: 2. The length of the CDR3 is 14 residues.

CDR3 sequence reads: CASSNRGLGGYTF. The CDR3 nucleotides are TGTGCCAGCAGTAACAGGGGTCTCGGTGGCTACACCTTC. The V gene is TRBV2, the J gene TRBJ1-2, with 7 bases aligning to TRBD1. The trim removed 5 bases at V and 7 bases at J, leaving 7 bases unmatched. Germline CDR1 SNHLY, CDR2 FYNNEI. The CDR3 consists of 13 residues.

For the CDR3, the DNA is TGTGCCAGCAGCTTGCACCACAGACCCTACAATGAGCAGTTCTTC. Protein: CASSLHHRPYNEQFF. V gene TRBV7-3 combines with J gene TRBJ2-1, with D unresolved. CDR1 is SGHTA, CDR2 FQGTGA, per germline. The CDR3 covers 15 residues. V lost 3 bases and J lost 2, with 11 bases in between.

This clonotype was picked up a small number of times. This chain's CDR3 is CASSQEPHRGDRYYEQFF. The CDR3 DNA reads as TGCGCCAGCAGCCAAGAACCACACCGGGGGGACAGGTATTATGAGCAGTTCTTC. The chain employs TRBV4-3 and TRBJ2-1; D may be TRBD1 (8 bases). V was cut by 0 bases and J by 8 bases, with 23 bases left in between. The CDR3 length is 18 residues. Looked up from germline, CDR1 is LGHNA and CDR2 is YSLEER.

The sample holds a few counts of this clonotype. The rearrangement uses TRBV4-3 and TRBJ2-3, with D possibly being TRBD2 (6 bases). Trimming pared 0 bases from V and 7 bases from J, leaving 8 bases between. CDR3 size: 13 residues. The germline gives CDR1 LGHNA, CDR2 YSLEER. DNA for the CDR3: TGCGCCAGCAGCCAAGAGGGACTTAATACGCAGTATTTT. Protein product: CASSQEGLNTQYF.

This clonotype showed up just a few times. The gene calls are TRBV5-1 and TRBJ2-2; possibly TRBD1 for D (6 bases). Trimming pared 4 bases from V and 1 base from J, leaving 11 bases between. This CDR3 region has 15 residues. CDR1 and CDR2 from the germline V gene are SGHRS and YFSETQ. CDR3 sequence (DNA): TGCGCCAGCAGCCCCCGCAGGGGGAACACCGGGGAGCTGTTTTTT. It yields the protein CASSPRRGNTGELFF.

This clonotype was seen more than once but under ten times. The J gene is TRBJ2-3, the V gene TRBV5-1, with D perhaps TRBD1 (6 bases). This CDR3 contains 14 residues. The germline V gene encodes CDR1 SGHRS and CDR2 YFSETQ. V gave up 0 bases and J gave up 6 bases, with 11 bases separating them. The CDR3 DNA reads as TGCGCCAGCAGCTTGGACACGCAGGGGGATACGCAGTATTTT. Translated, it gives CASSLDTQGDTQYF.

This chain uses TRBV10-1 with TRBJ2-5; 8 bases are shared with TRBD2. The CDR3 runs to 16 residues. Per germline, CDR1 WNHNN and CDR2 SYGVQD (reference sequence). After removal of 2 bases from V and 4 bases from J, the junction contained 9 bases not matched to a gene. The CDR3 coding sequence is TGCGCCAGCAGTGAGGGGCAGCGGGGGCGGGGAGAGACCCAGTACTTC. Protein: CASSEGQRGRGETQYF.

The sample holds a few counts of this clonotype. The rearrangement joins TRBV12-3 or TRBV12-4 to TRBJ2-1, with D uncertain. The CDR3 totals 11 residues. V lost 7 bases, J lost 10 bases, and 11 bases lay in between. The CDR3 DNA follows: TGTGCCAGCAATATCGGGCCCGAGCAGTTCTTC. Translation gives CASNIGPEQFF.

The chain carries TRBV9 and TRBJ2-7, with TRBD2 identical over 8 bases. The CDR3 length is 15 residues. Trimming cost V 4 bases and J 0 bases; bases outside gene matches: 6. The germline V gene has CDR1 SGDLS and CDR2 YYNGEE. CDR3 in DNA: TGTGCCAGCAGCAAACTAGCGGAGAGCTCCTACGAGCAGTACTTC. This encodes CASSKLAESSYEQYF.

The chain's CDR3 is CSVGRILSRNTEAFF. The CDR3, as DNA: TGCAGCGTTGGCAGGATACTCAGCCGGAACACTGAAGCTTTCTTT. V gene TRBV29-1 combines with J gene TRBJ1-1; D is ambiguous. The germline CDR1 and CDR2 sequences are SQVTM and ANQGSEA. V shed 4 bases and J shed 1 base, with 16 bases lying between them. The CDR3 contains 15 residues.

This chain uses TRBV6-5 with TRBJ1-2, with a tentative D call TRBD1 (5 bases). The CDR3 spans 16 residues. Per the germline V gene, CDR1 is MNHEY and CDR2 is SVGAGI. Trimming shortened V by 0 bases and J by 7 bases, and 18 bases separated the two germline ends. The CDR3: CASSYSSRVPRVGYTF. The CDR3 DNA sequence: TGTGCCAGCAGTTACTCGTCCAGGGTCCCGAGGGTTGGCTACACCTTC.

The DNA for the CDR3 is TGTGCCAGCAGCCAAGCACTCCCTCAAGCGGAGACCCAGTACTTC. Its protein is CASSQALPQAETQYF. The chain uses TRBV3-1 and TRBJ2-5; D is ambiguous. This CDR3 is built from 15 residues. V lost 1 base and J lost 5, with 14 bases in between. Germline CDR1 is LGHDT and CDR2 is YNNKEL (reference sequence).

The genes are TRBV4-2 and TRBJ2-5; D is possibly TRBD2 (5 bases). The CDR3 sequence is 16 residues long. The germline V gene has CDR1 LGHNA and CDR2 YNFKEQ. V lost 4 bases and J 1 base, leaving 16 bases between the germline ends. CDR3 protein: CASSPGLVRTQETQYF. CDR3 sequence (DNA): TGTGCCAGCAGCCCCGGACTCGTAAGGACCCAAGAGACCCAGTACTTC.

This sequence joins TRBV21-1 and TRBJ2-2. TRBV21-1 is annotated as a pseudogene. This CDR3 contains 18 residues. CDR3: CASHDKNTAPANTGELFF. CDR3 in DNA: TGTGCCAGCCACGACAAGAACACGGCACCTGCGAACACCGGGGAGCTGTTTTTT.

This clonotype was recorded a few times. The rearrangement joins TRBV20-1 to TRBJ2-2, with 7 bases fitting TRBD1. The CDR3 covers 14 residues. The V segment lost 1 base and the J segment 1 base; nucleotides outside the gene matches: 0. Germline-derived CDR1 and CDR2 are DFQATT and SNEGSKA (reference sequence). In DNA form, the CDR3 reads TGCAGTGCTAGAGGACAGGGGAACACCGGGGAGCTGTTTTTT. This encodes CSARGQGNTGELFF.

This rearrangement joins TRBV27 to TRBJ2-1; D is ambiguous. The CDR3 is 15 amino acids. The V end lost 8 bases, the J end lost 9 bases, and 23 bases lay between the germline ends. Germline lookup yields CDR1 MNHEY and CDR2 SMNVEV (reference sequence). Here the CDR3 reads CASAVIGPAGREQFF. The CDR3 region has the DNA TGTGCCAGCGCCGTAATCGGACCGGCCGGCCGTGAGCAGTTCTTC.

The chain recombines TRBV6-2 or TRBV6-3 with TRBJ2-1; D gene ambiguous. Trimming removed 4 bases at V and 5 bases at J, with 9 bases between. The CDR3 is 13 residues long. Germline values: CDR1 MNHEY, CDR2 SVGEGT. This chain's CDR3 is CASSSALHNEQFF. The CDR3 DNA reads TGTGCCAGCAGTTCGGCACTCCACAATGAGCAGTTCTTC.